This passage covers 22 T cell receptor beta chains from one sample sequenced in a study of radiation and T cells in renal cell carcinoma. Described time point: baseline pretreatment blood. The sample's treatment: 15 Gy SBRT to primary tumor, nephrectomy 4 weeks later. TCRdb's copy holds only in-frame clones and misses some; the assay was immunoSEQ multiplex PCR. The sample includes roughly 100,000 clones, under 90% of them seen just once. Sequences were derived from blood, sampled from a patient whose treatment included radiotherapy and nephrectomy. The receptor source for this set is a man aged 60-69 years with renal cell carcinoma.

The rearrangement uses TRBV29-1 and TRBJ1-1; a possible D gene is TRBD1 (5 bases). CDR3 length: 14 residues. Trimming stripped 6 bases from V and 1 base from J, with 15 bases between. Germline V lookup: CDR1 SQVTM, CDR2 ANQGSEA. The CDR3 bases are TGCAGCGTCGTACAGGTCGAGGGGAACACTGAAGCTTTCTTT. Translating it yields CSVVQVEGNTEAFF.

This clone was observed a handful of times. The rearrangement uses TRBV7-8 and TRBJ2-3; D unresolved. This CDR3 has 14 residues. CDR1 is SGHVS, CDR2 FQNEAQ, per germline. V was cut by 0 bases and J by 0 bases, with 4 bases left in between. CDR3 bases: TGTGCCAGCAGCTTAGCGGGAAGCACAGATACGCAGTATTTT. It specifies CASSLAGSTDTQYF.

The chain recombines TRBV27 with TRBJ2-1; a possible D gene is TRBD2 (6 bases). Trimming stripped 6 bases from V and 4 bases from J, with 13 bases between. CDR3 length: 14 amino acids. Germline V lookup: CDR1 MNHEY, CDR2 SMNVEV (reference sequence). CDR3 in amino acids: CASRGAGLYNEQFF. For the CDR3, the DNA is TGTGCCAGCAGGGGCGCGGGGCTTTACAATGAGCAGTTCTTC.

The V gene is TRBV5-5, the J gene TRBJ2-6; a possible D gene is TRBD1 (5 bases). Looked up from germline, CDR1 is SGHKS and CDR2 is YYEKEE (reference sequence). Between the trimmed V and J ends, which lost 1 base and 2 bases, there was a span of 10 bases. The CDR3 sequence is 16 residues long. CDR3 bases: TGTGCCAGCAGCTTGTCCGACAGAACTGGGGCCAACGTCCTGACTTTC. Protein: CASSLSDRTGANVLTF.

The chain links TRBV19 to TRBJ2-2; D possibly corresponds to TRBD2 (5 bases). Trimming cost V 5 bases and J 4 bases, with 11 bases left between them. The CDR3 is 14 residues long. Germline CDR1 is LNHDA and CDR2 is SQIVND (reference sequence). In DNA form, the CDR3 reads TGTGCCAGTAGTCTGGCTAGCAGCACCGGGGAGCTGTTTTTT. It specifies CASSLASSTGELFF.

V is TRBV28 and J is TRBJ2-7, with D possibly matching TRBD1 (7 bases). V lost 4 bases to trimming and J lost 5 bases, with 15 bases between them. The length of the CDR3 is 14 residues. The germline V gene encodes CDR1 MDHEN and CDR2 SYDVKM. Here the CDR3 reads CASSYDREVHEQYF. Here the CDR3 DNA reads TGTGCCAGCAGTTACGACAGGGAGGTCCACGAGCAGTACTTC.

The chain couples TRBV27 to TRBJ2-7; D uncertain. V was clipped by 5 bases and J by 2 bases, with 10 bases between them. Looked up from germline, CDR1 is MNHEY and CDR2 is SMNVEV (reference sequence). This CDR3 spans 13 amino acids. The DNA for the CDR3 is TGTGCCAGCAGTCCAAGCGTTCCCTACGAGCAGTACTTC. Encoded protein: CASSPSVPYEQYF.

The chain uses TRBV19 and TRBJ2-3; the D call may be TRBD1 or TRBD2 (5 bases each). With 4 bases removed from V and 0 bases from J, the gap between germline ends came to 17 bases. Germline CDR1 LNHDA, CDR2 SQIVND (reference sequence). This CDR3 is 17 amino acids long. The CDR3 loop reads CASSTPGTRASTDTQYF. The CDR3 DNA reads as TGTGCCAGTAGTACCCCCGGGACCAGAGCTAGCACAGATACGCAGTATTTT. Based on the CDR3 plus reference TRBV19 and TRBJ2-3, the full variable domain is DGGITQSPKYLFRKEGQNVTLSCEQNLNHDAMYWYRQDPGQGLRLIYYSQIVNDFQKGDIAEGYSVSREKKESFPLTVTSAQKNPTAFYLCASSTPGTRASTDTQYFGPGTRLTVL.

This clone was detected only once. This CDR3 is also generated by other DNA sequences in the sample. The chain joins TRBV5-4 to TRBJ1-5; D gene uncertain. The CDR3 is made up of 12 amino acids. The V end was cut by 4 bases, the J end by 4 bases, with 6 bases between. Germline CDR1 SGHNT, CDR2 YYREEE (reference sequence). CDR3 protein: CASSLPNQPQHF. CDR3 nucleotide sequence: TGTGCCAGCAGCCTACCTAATCAGCCCCAGCATTTT.

The chain has TRBV5-1 and TRBJ1-1; the match to TRBD1 covers 8 bases. The CDR3 loop spans 15 amino acids. The trim removed 5 bases at V and 3 bases at J, leaving 9 bases unmatched. CDR1 SGHRS and CDR2 YFSETQ come from the germline V gene. The CDR3 region has the DNA TGCGCCAGCAGATGGACAGGGCCCCTGGACACTGAAGCTTTCTTT. Translation: CASRWTGPLDTEAFF.

J is TRBJ1-5 and V is TRBV9; D is uncertain. V was pared by 0 bases and J by 3 bases, with 10 bases between. There are 15 residues in the CDR3. CDR1 and CDR2 (germline): SGDLS, YYNGEE. CDR3 in amino acids: CASSVGGSPNQPQHF. CDR3 DNA sequence: TGTGCCAGCAGCGTAGGGGGATCCCCCAATCAGCCCCAGCATTTT.

The V call is TRBV27, the J call TRBJ2-7; perhaps TRBD2 as D (5 bases). The CDR3 has 13 amino acids. Trimming shortened V by 6 bases and J by 1 base, and 10 bases separated the two germline ends. CDR1 is MNHEY, CDR2 SMNVEV, per germline (reference sequence). The DNA of the CDR3 is TGTGCCAGCAGCCACGGGGTTTCCTACGAGCAGTACTTC. Translated, it gives CASSHGVSYEQYF.

The gene calls are TRBV28 and TRBJ1-2; no clear D gene. Germline CDR1 is MDHEN and CDR2 is SYDVKM. This CDR3 spans 11 amino acids. Trimming shortened V by 7 bases and J by 3 bases, and 6 bases separated the two germline ends. The CDR3 DNA reads TGTGCCAGCACGGGATACTATGGCTACACCTTC. Its protein is CASTGYYGYTF.

J is TRBJ1-5 and V is TRBV5-1; D possibly corresponds to TRBD1 (5 bases). V was shortened by 2 bases and J by 4 bases, with 16 bases between the two germline ends. The V gene's germline CDR1 is SGHRS and CDR2 YFSETQ. The CDR3 covers 16 residues. CDR3 in amino acids: CASSLGTLPGNQPQHF. In nucleotides, the CDR3 is TGCGCCAGCAGCTTAGGGACGTTGCCAGGAAATCAGCCCCAGCATTTT.

The chain couples TRBV10-3 to TRBJ2-5, with 11 bases aligning to TRBD2. This CDR3 contains 16 residues. Unmatched junction bases numbered 7, after V lost 0 bases and J lost 7 bases. Germline V gene lookup returns CDR1 ENHRY and CDR2 SYGVKD. CDR3 in DNA: TGTGCCATCAGTGAGTCAACGACTAGCGGGATAGGGACCCAGTACTTC. Residues: CAISESTTSGIGTQYF.

This chain links TRBV7-9 with TRBJ2-5, with 9 bases lining up with TRBD2. Per germline, CDR1 SEHNR and CDR2 FQNEAQ (reference sequence). The CDR3 loop spans 17 amino acids. V lost 1 base to trimming and J lost 3 bases; unmatched junction nucleotides: 9. CDR3 amino acids: CASSLVVTSGTEETQYF. DNA of the CDR3: TGTGCCAGCAGCTTAGTGGTGACTAGCGGCACTGAAGAGACCCAGTACTTC. Looking up the rest from reference TRBV7-9 and TRBJ2-5 gives the full variable domain: DTGVSQNPRHKITKRGQNVTFRCDPISEHNRLYWYRQTLGQGPEFLTYFQNEAQLEKSRLLSDRFSAERPKGSFSTLEIQRTEQGDSAMYLCASSLVVTSGTEETQYFGPGTRLLVL.

This clone was picked up a small number of times. J is TRBJ1-5 and V is TRBV7-9, with a weak D call TRBD1 (5 bases). CDR3 length: 14 amino acids. Germline V gene data show CDR1 as SEHNR and CDR2 as FQNEAQ (reference sequence). V gave up 4 bases and J gave up 0 bases, with 7 bases separating them. The CDR3 coding sequence is TGTGCCAGCAGCTCGACAGATAGCAATCAGCCCCAGCATTTT. This encodes CASSSTDSNQPQHF.

The chain uses TRBV5-1 and TRBJ2-3; 8 bases match TRBD1. Germline lookup yields CDR1 SGHRS and CDR2 YFSETQ. The V gene end was trimmed by 2 bases and the J gene end by 6 bases; junction bases not matched to a gene: 8. The CDR3 consists of 15 residues. The CDR3 is CASSFPYRTGDTQYF. The CDR3 DNA sequence: TGCGCCAGCAGCTTTCCCTACAGGACAGGGGATACGCAGTATTTT.

The chain links TRBV5-5 to TRBJ2-5; D perhaps matches TRBD1 (6 bases). Trimming left V 4 bases short and J 5 bases short, with 18 bases between. The CDR3 has 15 amino acids. CDR1 and CDR2 (germline): SGHKS, YYEKEE (reference sequence). The CDR3 nucleotides are TGTGCCAGCAGCGGCTCGACAGGAACGATGGAGACCCAGTACTTC. This codes for CASSGSTGTMETQYF.

This chain links TRBV30 with TRBJ1-2; unclear D gene. Germline loops: CDR1 GTSNPN, CDR2 SVGIG (reference sequence). V lost 5 bases, J lost 4 bases, and 20 bases lay in between. CDR3 length: 15 amino acids. The CDR3 DNA sequence: TGTGCCTGGGGAATCTTTAGGACGGCAGGCTATGGCTACACCTTC. This sequence encodes CAWGIFRTAGYGYTF.

CDR3 protein: CASSLIAGLAGTNTGELFF. CDR3 nucleotides: TGTGCCAGCAGCTTAATAGCCGGGCTAGCGGGAACGAACACCGGGGAGCTGTTTTTT. The rearrangement links TRBV7-7 to TRBJ2-2, with 9 bases aligning to TRBD2. With 2 bases clipped from V and 0 bases from J, the junction kept 10 bases outside the gene matches. CDR3 length: 19 amino acids. Germline V gives CDR1 SSHAT, CDR2 FNYEAQ (reference sequence).

The chain links TRBV5-1 to TRBJ2-2, with 9 positions matching TRBD2. The ends lost 0 bases at V and 3 bases at J; junction bases unmatched: 6. Per the germline V gene, CDR1 is SGHRS and CDR2 is YFSETQ. CDR3 length: 17 residues. CDR3 amino acids: CASSLVLSGRHTGELFF. The CDR3 coding sequence is TGCGCCAGCAGCTTGGTTCTTAGCGGGAGACACACCGGGGAGCTGTTTTTT.